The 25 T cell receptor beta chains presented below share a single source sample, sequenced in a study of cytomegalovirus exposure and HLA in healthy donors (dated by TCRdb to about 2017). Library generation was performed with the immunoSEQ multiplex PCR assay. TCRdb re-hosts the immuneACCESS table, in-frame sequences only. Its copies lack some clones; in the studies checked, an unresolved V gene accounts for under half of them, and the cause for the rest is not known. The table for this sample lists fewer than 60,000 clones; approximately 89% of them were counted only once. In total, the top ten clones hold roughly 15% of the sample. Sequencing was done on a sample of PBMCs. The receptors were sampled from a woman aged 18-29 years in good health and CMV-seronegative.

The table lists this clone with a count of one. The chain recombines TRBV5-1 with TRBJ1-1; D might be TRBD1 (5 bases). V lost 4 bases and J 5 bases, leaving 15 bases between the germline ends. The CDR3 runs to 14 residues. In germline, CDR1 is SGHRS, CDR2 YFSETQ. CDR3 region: CASSPPDAGTEAFF. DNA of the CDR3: TGCGCCAGCAGCCCCCCCGACGCAGGGACTGAAGCTTTCTTT.

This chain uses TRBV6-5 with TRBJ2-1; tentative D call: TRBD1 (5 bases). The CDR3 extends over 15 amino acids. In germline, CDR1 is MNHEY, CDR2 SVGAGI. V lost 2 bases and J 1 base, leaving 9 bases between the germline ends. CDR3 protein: CASSYDQGSYNEQFF. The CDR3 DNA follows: TGTGCCAGCAGTTACGATCAGGGATCCTACAATGAGCAGTTCTTC.

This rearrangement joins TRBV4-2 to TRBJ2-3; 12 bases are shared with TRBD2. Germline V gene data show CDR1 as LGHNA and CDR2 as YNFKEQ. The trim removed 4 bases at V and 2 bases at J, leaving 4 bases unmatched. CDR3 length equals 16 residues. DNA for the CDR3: TGTGCCAGCAGCCCGACTAGCGGGGGACTCACAGATACGCAGTATTTT. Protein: CASSPTSGGLTDTQYF.

The CDR3 is CASSRGGVNTEAFF. The CDR3 bases are TGTGCCAGCAGCAGGGGGGGGGTGAACACTGAAGCTTTCTTT. The chain is built from TRBV7-2 and TRBJ1-1; D might be TRBD1 (6 bases). CDR3 length equals 14 residues. In germline, CDR1 is SGHTA, CDR2 FQGNSA. V was clipped by 5 bases and J by 0 bases, with 10 bases between them.

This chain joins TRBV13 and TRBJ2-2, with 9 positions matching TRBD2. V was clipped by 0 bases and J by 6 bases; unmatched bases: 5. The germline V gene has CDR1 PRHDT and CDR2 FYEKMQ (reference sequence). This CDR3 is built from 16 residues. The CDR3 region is CASSLGLAGYAGELFF. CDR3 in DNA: TGTGCCAGCAGCTTAGGCCTAGCGGGATACGCCGGGGAGCTGTTTTTT.

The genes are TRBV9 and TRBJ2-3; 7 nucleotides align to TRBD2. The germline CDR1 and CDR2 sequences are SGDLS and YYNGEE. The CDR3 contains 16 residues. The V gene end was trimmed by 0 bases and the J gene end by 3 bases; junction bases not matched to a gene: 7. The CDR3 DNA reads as TGTGCCAGCAGCGTAGCCAGCGGGGTTAGTACAGATACGCAGTATTTT. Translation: CASSVASGVSTDTQYF. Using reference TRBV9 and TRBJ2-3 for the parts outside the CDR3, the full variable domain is DSGVTQTPKHLITATGQRVTLRCSPRSGDLSVYWYQQSLDQGLQFLIQYYNGEERAKGNILERFSAQQFPDLHSELNLSSLELGDSALYFCASSVASGVSTDTQYFGPGTRLTVL.

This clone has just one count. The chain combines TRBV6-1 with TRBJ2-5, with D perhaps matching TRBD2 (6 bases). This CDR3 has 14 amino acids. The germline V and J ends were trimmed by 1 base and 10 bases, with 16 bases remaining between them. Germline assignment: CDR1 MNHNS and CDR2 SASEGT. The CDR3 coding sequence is TGTGCCAGCAGTGAAGACCGGGACTCCGGGCGCCAGTACTTC. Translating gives CASSEDRDSGRQYF.

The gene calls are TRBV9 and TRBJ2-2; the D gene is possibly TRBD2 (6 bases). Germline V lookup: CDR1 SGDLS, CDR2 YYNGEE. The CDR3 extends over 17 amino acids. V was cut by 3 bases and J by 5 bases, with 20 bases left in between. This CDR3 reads CASSAPGLPVGTGELFF. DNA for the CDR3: TGTGCCAGCAGCGCTCCGGGACTGCCCGTTGGGACCGGGGAGCTGTTTTTT.

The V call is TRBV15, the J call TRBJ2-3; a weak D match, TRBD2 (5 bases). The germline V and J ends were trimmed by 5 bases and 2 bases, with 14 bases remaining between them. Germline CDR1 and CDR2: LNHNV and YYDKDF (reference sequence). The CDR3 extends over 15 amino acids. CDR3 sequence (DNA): TGTGCCACCAGCCGAACCCAGGACTCCACAGATACGCAGTATTTT. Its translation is CATSRTQDSTDTQYF.

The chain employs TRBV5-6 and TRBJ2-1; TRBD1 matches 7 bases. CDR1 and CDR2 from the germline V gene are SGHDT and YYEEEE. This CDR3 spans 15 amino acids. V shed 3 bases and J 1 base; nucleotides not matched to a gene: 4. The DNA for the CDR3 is TGTGCCAGCAGCTCTTCGGACAGGTCCTACAATGAGCAGTTCTTC. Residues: CASSSSDRSYNEQFF.

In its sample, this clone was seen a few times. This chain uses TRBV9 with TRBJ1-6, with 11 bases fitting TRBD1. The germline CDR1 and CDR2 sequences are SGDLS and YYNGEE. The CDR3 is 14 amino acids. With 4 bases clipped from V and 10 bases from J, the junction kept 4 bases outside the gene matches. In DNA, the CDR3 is TGTGCCAGCAGCTTCGGACAGGGGGCCTCACCCCTCCACTTT. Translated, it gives CASSFGQGASPLHF.

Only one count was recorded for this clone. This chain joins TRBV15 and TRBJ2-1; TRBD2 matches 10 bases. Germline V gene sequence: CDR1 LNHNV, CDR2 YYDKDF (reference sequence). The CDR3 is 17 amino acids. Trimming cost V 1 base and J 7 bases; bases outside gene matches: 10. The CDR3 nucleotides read TGTGCCACCAGCAGAGTGCAGCGGGAGGGCCTCCATAATGAGCAGTTCTTC. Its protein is CATSRVQREGLHNEQFF.

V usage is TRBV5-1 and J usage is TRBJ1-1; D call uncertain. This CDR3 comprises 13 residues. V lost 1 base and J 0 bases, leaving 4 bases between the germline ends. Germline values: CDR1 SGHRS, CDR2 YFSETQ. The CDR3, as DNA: TGCGCCAGCAGCTTGACTCTGAACACTGAAGCTTTCTTT. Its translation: CASSLTLNTEAFF.

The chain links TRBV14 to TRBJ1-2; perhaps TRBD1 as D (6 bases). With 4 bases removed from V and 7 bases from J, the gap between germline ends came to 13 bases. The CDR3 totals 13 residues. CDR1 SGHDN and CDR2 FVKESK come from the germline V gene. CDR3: CASSPDGQLGYTF. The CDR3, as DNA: TGTGCCAGCAGCCCAGACGGACAGCTTGGCTACACCTTC.

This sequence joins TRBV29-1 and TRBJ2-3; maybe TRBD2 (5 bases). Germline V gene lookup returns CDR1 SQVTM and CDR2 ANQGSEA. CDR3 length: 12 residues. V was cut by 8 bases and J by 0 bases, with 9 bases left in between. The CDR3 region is CSPRLSTDTQYF. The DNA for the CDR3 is TGCAGCCCGAGACTAAGCACAGATACGCAGTATTTT.

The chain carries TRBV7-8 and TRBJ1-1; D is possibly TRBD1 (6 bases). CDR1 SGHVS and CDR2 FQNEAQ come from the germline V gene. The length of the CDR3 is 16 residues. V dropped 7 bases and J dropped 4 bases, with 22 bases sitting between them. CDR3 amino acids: CASIRGGRAGGTEAFF. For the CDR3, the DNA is TGTGCCAGCATCCGGGGGGGCAGGGCTGGGGGCACTGAAGCTTTCTTT.

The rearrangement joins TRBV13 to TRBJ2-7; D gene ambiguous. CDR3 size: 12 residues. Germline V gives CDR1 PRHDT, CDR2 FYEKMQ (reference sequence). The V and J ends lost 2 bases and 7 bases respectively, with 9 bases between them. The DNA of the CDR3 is TGTGCCAGCAGCTTAAAATGGCGGGAGCAGTACTTC. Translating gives CASSLKWREQYF.

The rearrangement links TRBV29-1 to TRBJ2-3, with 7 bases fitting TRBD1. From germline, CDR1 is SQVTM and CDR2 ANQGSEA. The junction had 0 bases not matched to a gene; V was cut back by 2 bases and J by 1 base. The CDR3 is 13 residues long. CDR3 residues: CSVETGGTDTQYF. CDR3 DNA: TGCAGCGTTGAAACAGGGGGCACAGATACGCAGTATTTT.

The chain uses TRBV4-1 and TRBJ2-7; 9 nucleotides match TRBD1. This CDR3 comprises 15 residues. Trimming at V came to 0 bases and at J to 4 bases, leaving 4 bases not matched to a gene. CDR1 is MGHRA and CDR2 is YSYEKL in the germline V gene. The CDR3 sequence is CASSQDTGTGYEQYF. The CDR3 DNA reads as TGCGCCAGCAGCCAAGATACCGGGACAGGGTACGAGCAGTACTTC.

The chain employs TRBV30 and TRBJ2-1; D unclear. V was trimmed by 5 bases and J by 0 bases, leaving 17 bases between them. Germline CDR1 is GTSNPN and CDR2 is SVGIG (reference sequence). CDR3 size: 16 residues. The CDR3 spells CAWGSLRYSSYNEQFF. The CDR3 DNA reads TGTGCCTGGGGTTCCCTTCGTTACAGCTCCTACAATGAGCAGTTCTTC.

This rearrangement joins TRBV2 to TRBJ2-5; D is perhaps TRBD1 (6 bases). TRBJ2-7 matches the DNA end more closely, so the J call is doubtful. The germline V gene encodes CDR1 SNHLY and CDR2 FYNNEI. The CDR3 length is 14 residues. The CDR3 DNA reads TGTGCCAGCAAGGGGACAACAGGACTTTACGAGCAGTACTTC. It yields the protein CASKGTTGLYEQYF.

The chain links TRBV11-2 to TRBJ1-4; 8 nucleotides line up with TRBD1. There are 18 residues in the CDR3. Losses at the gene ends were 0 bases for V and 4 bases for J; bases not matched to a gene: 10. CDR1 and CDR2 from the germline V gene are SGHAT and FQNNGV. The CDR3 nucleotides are TGTGCCAGCAGCTTAGAGGGGCAGGGGGCGCTTCTTAATGAAAAACTGTTTTTT. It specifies CASSLEGQGALLNEKLFF.

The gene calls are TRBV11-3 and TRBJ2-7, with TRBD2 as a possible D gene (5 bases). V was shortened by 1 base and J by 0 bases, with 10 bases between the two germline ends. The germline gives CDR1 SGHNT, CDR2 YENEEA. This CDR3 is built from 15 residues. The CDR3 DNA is TGTGCCAGCAGCTTAGGGTCGGGGAACTCCTACGAGCAGTACTTC. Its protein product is CASSLGSGNSYEQYF.

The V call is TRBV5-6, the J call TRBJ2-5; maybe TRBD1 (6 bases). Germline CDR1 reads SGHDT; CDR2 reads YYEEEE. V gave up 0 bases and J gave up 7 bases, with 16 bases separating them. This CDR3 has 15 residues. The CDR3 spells CASSLVSQGSGTQYF. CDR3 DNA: TGTGCCAGCAGCTTGGTGTCTCAGGGGTCGGGGACCCAGTACTTC.

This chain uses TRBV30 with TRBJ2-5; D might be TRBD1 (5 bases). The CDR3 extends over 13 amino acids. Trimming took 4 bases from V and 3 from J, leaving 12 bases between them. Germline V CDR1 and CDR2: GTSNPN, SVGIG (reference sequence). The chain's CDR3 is CAWTGFWEETQYF. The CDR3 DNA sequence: TGTGCCTGGACAGGGTTTTGGGAAGAGACCCAGTACTTC.